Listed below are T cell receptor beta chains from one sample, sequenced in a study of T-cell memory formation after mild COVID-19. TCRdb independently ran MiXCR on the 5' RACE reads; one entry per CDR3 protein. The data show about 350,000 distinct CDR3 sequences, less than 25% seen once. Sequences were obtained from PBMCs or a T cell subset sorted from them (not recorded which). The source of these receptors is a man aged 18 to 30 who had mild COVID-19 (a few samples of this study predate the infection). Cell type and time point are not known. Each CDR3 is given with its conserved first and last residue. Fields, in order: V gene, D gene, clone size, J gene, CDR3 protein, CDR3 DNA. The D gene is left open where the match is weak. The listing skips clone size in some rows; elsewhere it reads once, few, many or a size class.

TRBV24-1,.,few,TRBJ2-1,CATSDSMGAYNEQFF,TGTGCCACCAGTGATTCCATGGGGGCTTACAATGAGCAGTTCTTC
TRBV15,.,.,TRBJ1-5,CATSRDWDGRNPLHQPQHF,TGTGCCACCAGCAGAGATTGGGACGGAAGGAATCCCCTTCATCAGCCCCAGCATTTT
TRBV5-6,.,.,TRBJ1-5,CASSHRESIQPQHF,TGTGCCAGCAGCCACCGGGAGTCAATCCAGCCCCAGCATTTT
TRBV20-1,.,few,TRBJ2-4,CSATGVGIQYF,TGCAGTGCTACAGGGGTGGGCATTCAGTACTTC
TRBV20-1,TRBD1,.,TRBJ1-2,CSARDVGQPRLYGYTF,TGCAGTGCTAGAGATGTGGGACAGCCAAGACTCTATGGCTACACCTTC
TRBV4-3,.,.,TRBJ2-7,CASSQDGGTRPYEQYF,TGCGCCAGCAGCCAAGATGGGGGGACACGGCCCTACGAGCAGTACTTC
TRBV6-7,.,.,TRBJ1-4,CASSGSNSEKLFF,TGTGCCAGCAGTGGGTCCAACTCTGAAAAACTGTTTTTT
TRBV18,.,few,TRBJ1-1,CASSPPMTGGTEAFF,TGTGCCAGCTCACCGCCGATGACAGGAGGAACTGAAGCTTTCTTT
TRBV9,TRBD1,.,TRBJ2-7,CASSARTGEGYEQYF,TGTGCCAGCAGCGCGAGGACAGGGGAAGGGTACGAGCAGTACTTC
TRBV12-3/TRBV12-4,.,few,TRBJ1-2,CASRASGAGYGYTF,TGTGCCAGCAGGGCCTCGGGGGCGGGCTATGGCTACACCTTC
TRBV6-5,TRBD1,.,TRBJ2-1,CASSGQGTYNEQFF,TGTGCCAGCAGTGGACAGGGGACTTACAATGAGCAGTTCTTC
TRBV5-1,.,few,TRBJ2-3,CASYIGARTDTQYF,TGCGCCAGTTATATCGGGGCACGCACAGATACGCAGTATTTT
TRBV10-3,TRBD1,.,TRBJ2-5,CAINPRDRDQETQYF,TGTGCCATCAATCCCCGGGACAGGGATCAAGAGACCCAGTACTTC
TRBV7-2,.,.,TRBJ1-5,CASSDRNSNQPQHF,TGTGCCAGCAGCGACAGAAATAGCAATCAGCCCCAGCATTTT
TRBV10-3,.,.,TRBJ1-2,CAISDQGSNYGYTF,TGTGCCATCAGTGATCAGGGATCTAACTATGGCTACACCTTC
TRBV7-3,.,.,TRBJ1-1,CASSLMVEGTEAFF,TGTGCCAGCAGCTTAATGGTTGAGGGCACTGAAGCTTTCTTT
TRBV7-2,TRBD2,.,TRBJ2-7,CASSYSGGAYEQYF,TGTGCCAGCAGCTATAGCGGGGGGGCCTACGAGCAGTACTTC
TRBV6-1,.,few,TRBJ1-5,CASSETSQPQHF,TGTGCCAGCAGTGAGACAAGTCAGCCCCAGCATTTT
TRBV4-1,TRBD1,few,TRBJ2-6,CASSQDPGQGIPGANVLTF,TGCGCCAGCAGCCAAGATCCGGGACAGGGGATACCTGGGGCCAACGTCCTGACTTTC
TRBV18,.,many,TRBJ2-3,CASSPRTGTDTQYF,TGTGCCAGCTCACCCCGGACGGGCACAGATACGCAGTATTTT
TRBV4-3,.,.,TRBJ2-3,CASSQTRGTPGTQYF,TGCGCCAGCAGCCAAACCCGTGGAACGCCGGGTACGCAGTATTTT
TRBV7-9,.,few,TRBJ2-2,CASSLFGQTPTGELFF,TGTGCCAGCAGCTTATTCGGTCAGACACCCACCGGGGAGCTGTTTTTT